The rows below give T cell receptor beta chains drawn from one sample of a study of CXCR3-negative and CXCR3-positive naive CD8 T cells. From its re-call of the 5' RACE reads, TCRdb lists each CDR3 protein once, without DNA. Recorded for this sample: about 60,000 distinct CDR3 sequences. Sequencing was done on a sample of naive CXCR3+ CD8+ T cells from blood. The receptors come from a human donor in good health. Some clones in this sample may be carry-over from other donors' samples. Both conserved end residues are part of each CDR3. Each record gives: V gene, J gene, CDR3 protein.

TRBV19	TRBJ2-7	CDSSIKGPYEQYF
TRBV5-1	TRBJ1-1	CASSWDGGPSTEAFF
TRBV29-1	TRBJ2-3	CSVRGGGAQDTQYF
TRBV28	TRBJ2-7	CASSPGTTYEQYF
TRBV12-3/TRBV12-4	TRBJ1-6	CASKGTGGNSPLHF
TRBV5-1	TRBJ2-7	CASSLGTGGVYEQYF
TRBV11-2	TRBJ2-1	CASSLIDYNEQFF
TRBV29-1	TRBJ1-2	CSVEPGYGYTF
TRBV7-9	TRBJ2-4	CASSLTSKTSGRAGNIQYF
TRBV7-9	TRBJ1-1	CASSFPGNTEAFF
TRBV7-3	TRBJ2-3	CASSSPYSDTQYF
TRBV14	TRBJ2-3	CASSQVVGNTQYF
TRBV25-1	TRBJ2-3	CASSVGWADTQYF
TRBV7-2	TRBJ2-7	CASSRSEMGTVSYEQYF
TRBV7-9	TRBJ2-5	CASSSIGETQYF
TRBV10-3	TRBJ2-7	CAISERSYYEQYF
TRBV29-1	TRBJ1-1	CSVEGQEPEAFF
TRBV12-3/TRBV12-4	TRBJ2-5	CASSLGSETQYF
TRBV11-2	TRBJ2-5	CASSWPWVGETQYF
TRBV7-2	TRBJ1-1	CASSSVPGPTEAFF
TRBV15	TRBJ2-3	CATSSRADTQYF
TRBV9	TRBJ2-3	CASSPTASGTDTQYF
TRBV27	TRBJ2-1	CASSFPGGEQFF
TRBV7-3	TRBJ1-1	CASSLGGGSEAFF
TRBV7-9	TRBJ2-7	CASSFRGSLRSYEQYF
TRBV6-5	TRBJ2-3	CASSTGEGDTQYF
TRBV20-1	TRBJ2-3	CSVTPGAGEADTQYF
TRBV29-1	TRBJ2-7	CSVEVRGNYEQYF
TRBV3-1	TRBJ2-5	CASSPFGEETQYF
TRBV10-1	TRBJ2-7	CASRRESSYEQYF
TRBV29-1	TRBJ2-7	CSVLTLGGGPLGYEQYF
TRBV12-3/TRBV12-4	TRBJ2-7	CASRTGGELQYF
TRBV5-1	TRBJ2-7	CASSPAGEIAYEQYF
TRBV4-2	TRBJ1-4	CASSQGIRGAEKLFF
TRBV11-2	TRBJ1-2	CASSSAQGSFSYGYTF
TRBV20-1	TRBJ1-1	CSASPGSTEAFF
TRBV6-5	TRBJ2-1	CASSSIGGKTYNEQFF
TRBV4-3	TRBJ2-2	CASSQGVRGMNTGELFF
TRBV4-3	TRBJ2-7	CASSQDLYTASSYEQYF
TRBV10-3	TRBJ2-3	CALGTGNYTDTQYF
TRBV28	TRBJ2-3	CTSSADRESKDTQYF
TRBV6-6	TRBJ2-5	CASKAEIPETQYF
TRBV7-9	TRBJ2-7	CASSLAAGGFYEQYF
TRBV21-1	TRBJ1-2	CASSKWPNDRSYGYTF
TRBV5-1	TRBJ1-1	CASRDRSTTSAFF
TRBV5-5	TRBJ2-1	CASSLGTGAEQFF
TRBV7-9	TRBJ1-1	CASSLQGLNTEAFF
TRBV29-1	TRBJ1-3	CSVVKTAGVQGNTIYF
TRBV29-1	TRBJ1-1	CSARGPDSTEAFF
TRBV6-2/TRBV6-3	TRBJ2-7	CASSFRAGTSYEQYF
TRBV20-1	TRBJ2-5	CSARELAGARETQYF
TRBV12-3/TRBV12-4	TRBJ2-1	CASKAGTSGGAYNEQFF
TRBV18	TRBJ2-1	CASSPVSRGGDEQFF
TRBV29-1	TRBJ1-2	CSVRQGINYGYTF